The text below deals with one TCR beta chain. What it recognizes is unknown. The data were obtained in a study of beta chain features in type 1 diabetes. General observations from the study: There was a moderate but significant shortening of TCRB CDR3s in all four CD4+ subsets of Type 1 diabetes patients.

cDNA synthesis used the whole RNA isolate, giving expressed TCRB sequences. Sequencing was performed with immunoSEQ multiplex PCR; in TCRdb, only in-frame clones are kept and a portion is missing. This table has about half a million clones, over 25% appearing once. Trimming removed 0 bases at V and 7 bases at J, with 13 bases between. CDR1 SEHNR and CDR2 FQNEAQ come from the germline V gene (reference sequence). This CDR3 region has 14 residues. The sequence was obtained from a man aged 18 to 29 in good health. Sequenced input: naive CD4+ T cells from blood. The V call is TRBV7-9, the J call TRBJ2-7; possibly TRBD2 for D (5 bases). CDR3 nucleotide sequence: TGTGCCAGCAGCTTAGCGGGAGTGGTGGAGGAGCAGTACTTC. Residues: CASSLAGVVEEQYF.